These 20 T cell receptor beta chains share one sample of origin, sequenced in a study of T cells in localized non-small cell lung cancer. TCRdb's copy holds only in-frame clones and misses some; the assay was immunoSEQ multiplex PCR. The sample shows some 25,000 clones, approximately 84% of them seen only once. Here the sequenced sample was peripheral blood, taken before any cancer treatment. These receptors all stem from a male donor aged 60 or over with stage II squamous cell lung carcinoma.

The CDR3 region has the DNA TGTGCCAGCAGCTTAGGGCCCTCCGGAGAGCAGTACTTC. The encoded protein is CASSLGPSGEQYF. The chain combines TRBV7-9 with TRBJ2-7, with no clear D. CDR3 size: 13 residues. V was cut by 1 base and J by 7 bases, with 11 bases left in between. CDR1 is SEHNR and CDR2 is FQNEAQ in the germline V gene (reference sequence).

The chain couples TRBV25-1 to TRBJ2-7; TRBD1 matches at 9 bases. The CDR3 extends over 14 amino acids. Unmatched junction bases numbered 5, after V lost 6 bases and J lost 2 bases. The germline CDR1 and CDR2 sequences are MGHDK and SYGVNS. The CDR3 protein is CASRGQGTTYEQYF. CDR3 bases: TGTGCCAGCAGGGGACAGGGTACAACCTACGAGCAGTACTTC.

The count of this clone is one. V and J are TRBV19 and TRBJ2-7; 7 bases align to TRBD1. J gave up 2 bases and V 5 bases, and 6 bases lay outside the gene matches. The CDR3 spans 14 residues. Germline lookup yields CDR1 LNHDA and CDR2 SQIVND (reference sequence). The chain's CDR3 is CASSPGQAPYEQYF. The CDR3, as DNA: TGTGCCAGTAGTCCAGGACAGGCCCCCTACGAGCAGTACTTC.

The chain employs TRBV4-3 and TRBJ1-2; TRBD1 might be the D (6 bases). CDR1 and CDR2 from the germline V gene are LGHNA and YSLEER. This CDR3 has 15 residues. V gave up 3 bases and J gave up 3 bases, with 14 bases separating them. The CDR3 nucleotides read TGCGCCAGCAGCCAGCTAAACAGGGAAGACTATGGCTACACCTTC. It codes for CASSQLNREDYGYTF.

The rearrangement links TRBV2 to TRBJ1-1; 8 bases are a match to TRBD1. This CDR3 has 16 amino acids. Germline CDR1 is SNHLY and CDR2 is FYNNEI. The V and J ends lost 6 bases and 3 bases, in that order; junction bases with no gene match: 12. This CDR3 is CASSSPRGQWDTEAFF. The CDR3 nucleotides are TGTGCCAGCAGCTCCCCCAGGGGGCAGTGGGACACTGAAGCTTTCTTT.

This chain uses TRBV6-5 with TRBJ2-2; 8 bases agree with TRBD2. Germline V CDR1 and CDR2: MNHEY, SVGAGI. With 0 bases clipped from V and 6 bases from J, the junction kept 6 bases outside the gene matches. This CDR3 spans 16 amino acids. The CDR3 DNA is TGTGCCAGCAGTTACTCCTCTCTAGCGGGCGCCGGGGAGCTGTTTTTT. As protein: CASSYSSLAGAGELFF.

The chain carries TRBV19 and TRBJ2-3, with 7 bases lining up with TRBD2. In germline, CDR1 is LNHDA, CDR2 SQIVND (reference sequence). The CDR3 totals 14 residues. The V segment lost 4 bases and the J segment 2 bases; nucleotides outside the gene matches: 3. The CDR3 protein is CASSSSGSTDTQYF. The CDR3 nucleotides read TGTGCCAGTAGTAGTAGCGGGTCCACAGATACGCAGTATTTT.

This rearrangement joins TRBV5-6 to TRBJ2-1; the D is unclear. CDR3 size: 13 residues. Germline V CDR1 and CDR2: SGHDT, YYEEEE. Trimming removed 4 bases from V and 4 bases from J, with 9 bases in between. CDR3 in DNA: TGTGCCAGCAGCGTGACCCGGTACAATGAGCAGTTCTTC. This translates into CASSVTRYNEQFF. The entire variable domain, with the rest obtained from reference TRBV5-6 and TRBJ2-1, is as follows: DAGVTQSPTHLIKTRGQQVTLRCSPKSGHDTVSWYQQALGQGPQFIFQYYEEEERQRGNFPDRFSGHQFPNYSSELNVNALLLGDSALYLCASSVTRYNEQFFGPGTRLTVL.

The chain combines TRBV11-2 with TRBJ2-7; 11 bases line up with TRBD2. Germline V gene lookup returns CDR1 SGHAT and CDR2 FQNNGV. This CDR3 contains 19 residues. V gave up 3 bases and J gave up 7 bases; unmatched junction bases: 20. CDR3 sequence (DNA): TGTGCCAGCAGCTTTCGGGGACAGGGTGCACTAGCGGGGGCGGATGAGCAGTACTTC. Protein: CASSFRGQGALAGADEQYF.

This clone was picked up one time. This chain uses TRBV19 with TRBJ2-3, with 11 nucleotides matching TRBD2. Germline values: CDR1 LNHDA, CDR2 SQIVND (reference sequence). The CDR3 extends over 18 amino acids. V gave up 3 bases and J gave up 0 bases; unmatched junction bases: 8. CDR3 in DNA: TGTGCCAGTAGTATCGGGCTAGCGGGGGGAATAAGCACAGATACGCAGTATTTT. It translates to CASSIGLAGGISTDTQYF.

This chain links TRBV29-1 with TRBJ2-1; 8 nucleotides align to TRBD2. V lost 5 bases, J lost 6 bases, and 3 bases stayed unmatched. The germline V gene encodes CDR1 SQVTM and CDR2 ANQGSEA. The CDR3 has 12 residues. The chain's CDR3 is CSVSGRANEQFF. In nucleotides, the CDR3 is TGCAGCGTTAGCGGGAGAGCCAATGAGCAGTTCTTC.

This clone was seen only once. The chain employs TRBV27 and TRBJ1-6; D is possibly TRBD1 (5 bases). Germline loops: CDR1 MNHEY, CDR2 SMNVEV (reference sequence). Trimming stripped 7 bases from V and 6 bases from J, with 25 bases between. CDR3 length: 18 residues. The CDR3 DNA is TGTGCCAGCACCTGGGGCACAGGCGGAGGGCGTAGTAATTCACCCCTCCACTTT. Encoded protein: CASTWGTGGGRSNSPLHF.

The chain uses TRBV12-5 and TRBJ2-2; TRBD2 aligns across 10 bases. The CDR3 consists of 16 residues. The junction had 10 bases not matched to a gene; V was cut back by 5 bases and J by 7 bases. Germline V gives CDR1 LGHNT, CDR2 FRNRAP. CDR3 nucleotides: TGTGCTAGTGGTACCGGGACTAGCGCAAGGGGCGGGGAGCTGTTTTTT. Translating it yields CASGTGTSARGGELFF.

The genes are TRBV13 and TRBJ1-2, with 9 bases aligning to TRBD1. This CDR3 comprises 14 residues. J gave up 7 bases and V 4 bases, and 7 bases lay outside the gene matches. The germline V gene encodes CDR1 PRHDT and CDR2 FYEKMQ (reference sequence). The CDR3 protein is CASSSSGTGSGYTF. The CDR3 nucleotides are TGTGCCAGCAGCTCTTCCGGGACAGGGAGTGGCTACACCTTC.

The chain uses TRBV6-5 and TRBJ1-6; D gene uncertain. The CDR3 runs 12 residues. The germline gives CDR1 MNHEY, CDR2 SVGAGI. Trimming removed 6 bases at V and 7 bases at J, with 7 bases between. The CDR3 DNA is TGTGCCAGCAGCACCACGAATTCACCCCTCCACTTT. Its translation: CASSTTNSPLHF.

This chain links TRBV6-6 with TRBJ1-2; TRBD1 matches 10 bases. The CDR3 is made up of 13 amino acids. Losses at the gene ends were 8 bases for V and 8 bases for J; bases not matched to a gene: 8. Germline V lookup: CDR1 MNHNY, CDR2 SVGAGI (reference sequence). For the CDR3, the DNA is TGTGCCAGCGGGACAGGGGAAGATCGAGGCTACACCTTC. This translates into CASGTGEDRGYTF.

The rearrangement uses TRBV11-2 and TRBJ2-1; 7 bases are a match to TRBD1. Unmatched junction bases numbered 8, after V lost 5 bases and J lost 4 bases. Germline V gives CDR1 SGHAT, CDR2 FQNNGV. The CDR3 length is 15 residues. CDR3 nucleotides: TGTGCCAGCAGCCTCGGGACAGCGGTATACAATGAGCAGTTCTTC. It encodes CASSLGTAVYNEQFF.

In nucleotides, the CDR3 is TGTGCCAGTAGTATAATTCAGAAATTGAACACTGAAGCTTTCTTT. It specifies CASSIIQKLNTEAFF. J is TRBJ1-1 and V is TRBV19; D remains ambiguous. With 2 bases removed from V and 0 bases from J, the gap between germline ends came to 10 bases. The germline V gene encodes CDR1 LNHDA and CDR2 SQIVND (reference sequence). CDR3 length: 15 residues.

The rearrangement links TRBV5-1 to TRBJ2-5; D remains unclear. In germline, CDR1 is SGHRS, CDR2 YFSETQ. V dropped 0 bases and J dropped 4 bases, with 4 bases sitting between them. This CDR3 is 12 amino acids long. Here the CDR3 DNA reads TGCGCCAGCAGCTTGGCCCTAGAGACCCAGTACTTC. As protein: CASSLALETQYF. The whole variable domain, remainder taken from reference TRBV5-1 and TRBJ2-5, is KAGVTQTPRYLIKTRGQQVTLSCSPISGHRSVSWYQQTPGQGLQFLFEYFSETQRNKGNFPGRFSGRQFSNSRSEMNVSTLELGDSALYLCASSLALETQYFGPGTRLLVL.

This clone has only one observation. The chain combines TRBV7-2 with TRBJ1-1; D is possibly TRBD1 (6 bases). Deletions cut 5 bases from V and 5 bases from J, with 12 bases between. The CDR3 runs to 13 residues. CDR1 is SGHTA, CDR2 FQGNSA, per germline. The CDR3 region has the DNA TGTGCCAGCAGCCGGACAGTGTTGACTGAAGCTTTCTTT. It codes for CASSRTVLTEAFF.